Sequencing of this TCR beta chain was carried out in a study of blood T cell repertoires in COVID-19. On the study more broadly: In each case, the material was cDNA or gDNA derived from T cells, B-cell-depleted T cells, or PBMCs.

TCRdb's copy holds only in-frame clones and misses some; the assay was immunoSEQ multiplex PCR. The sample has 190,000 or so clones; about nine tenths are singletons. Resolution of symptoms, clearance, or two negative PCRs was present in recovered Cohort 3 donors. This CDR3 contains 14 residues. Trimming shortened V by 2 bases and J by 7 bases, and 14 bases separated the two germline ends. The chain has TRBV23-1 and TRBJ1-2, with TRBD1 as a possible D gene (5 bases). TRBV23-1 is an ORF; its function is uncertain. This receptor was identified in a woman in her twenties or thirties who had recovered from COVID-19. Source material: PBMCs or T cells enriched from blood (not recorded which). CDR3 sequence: CASSQPFRVGGYTF. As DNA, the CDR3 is TGCGCCAGCAGTCAACCGTTCAGGGTAGGTGGCTACACCTTC.